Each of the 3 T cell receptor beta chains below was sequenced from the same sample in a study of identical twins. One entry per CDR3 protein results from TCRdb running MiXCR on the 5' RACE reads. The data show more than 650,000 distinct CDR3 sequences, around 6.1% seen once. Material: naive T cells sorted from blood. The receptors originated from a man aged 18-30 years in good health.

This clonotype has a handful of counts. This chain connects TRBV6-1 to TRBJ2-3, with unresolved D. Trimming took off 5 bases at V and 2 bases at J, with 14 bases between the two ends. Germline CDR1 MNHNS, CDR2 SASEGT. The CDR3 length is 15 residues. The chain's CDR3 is CASSIVAVNTDTQYF. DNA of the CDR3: TGTGCCAGCAGTATTGTTGCGGTGAACACAGATACGCAGTATTTT.

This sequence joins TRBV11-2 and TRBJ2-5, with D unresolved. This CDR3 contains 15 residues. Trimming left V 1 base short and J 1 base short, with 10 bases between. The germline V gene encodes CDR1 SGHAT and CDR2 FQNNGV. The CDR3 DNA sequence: TGTGCCAGCAGCTTAGGTAGTAGCCCCCAAGAGACCCAGTACTTC. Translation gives CASSLGSSPQETQYF.

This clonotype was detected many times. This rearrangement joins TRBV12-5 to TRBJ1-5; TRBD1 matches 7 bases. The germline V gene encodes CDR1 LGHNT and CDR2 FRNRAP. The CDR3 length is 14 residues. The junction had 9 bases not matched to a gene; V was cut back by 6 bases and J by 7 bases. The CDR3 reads CASGPGGGWQPQHF. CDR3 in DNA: TGTGCTAGTGGCCCTGGAGGGGGCTGGCAGCCCCAGCATTTT.